The 18 T cell receptor beta chains presented below share a single source sample, sequenced in a study of cytomegalovirus exposure and HLA in healthy donors. Clones were read by immunoSEQ multiplex PCR, and TCRdb kept only the in-frame ones, dropping some. Here the sample spans 90,000 to 150,000 clones, about 88% being singletons. Sequenced input: PBMCs. The receptors stem from a man younger than 35 in good health and CMV-seropositive.

V and J are TRBV4-1 and TRBJ2-2, with 7 bases aligning to TRBD1. This CDR3 has 15 amino acids. V shed 1 base, J shed 7 bases, and the junction held 6 bases outside the gene matches. The V gene's germline CDR1 is MGHRA and CDR2 YSYEKL. CDR3: CASSQGYRGIGELFF. The CDR3 region has the DNA TGCGCCAGCAGCCAAGGCTACAGGGGTATCGGGGAGCTGTTTTTT.

This clone is a singleton in its sample. The chain links TRBV27 to TRBJ2-3; 8 bases are shared with TRBD1. Germline V gene lookup returns CDR1 MNHEY and CDR2 SMNVEV (reference sequence). The CDR3 runs 17 residues. V was pared by 2 bases and J by 4 bases, with 11 bases of the junction left unmatched. CDR3 in DNA: TGTGCCAGCAGTTTAAAACCGGGCCAGGGGGCGGCAGATACGCAGTATTTT. This encodes CASSLKPGQGAADTQYF.

Only a few counts were recorded for this clone. This sequence joins TRBV7-9 and TRBJ1-5; no firm D call. Germline assignment: CDR1 SEHNR and CDR2 FQNEAQ (reference sequence). With 4 bases removed from V and 0 bases from J, the gap between germline ends came to 7 bases. The CDR3 runs 14 residues. The CDR3 DNA sequence: TGTGCCAGCAGCTCGGGTTATAGCAATCAGCCCCAGCATTTT. Residues: CASSSGYSNQPQHF.

To note about this clone: A read error may account for a junction end that differs from germline. V usage is TRBV12-5 and J usage is TRBJ2-2; maybe TRBD1 (6 bases). Germline CDR1 LGHNT, CDR2 FRNRAP. The CDR3 has 14 amino acids. CDR3 residues: CASGPTGYTVELFF. The CDR3 nucleotides read TGTGCTAGTGGACCGACAGGTTACACCGTGGAGCTGTTTTTT.

The J gene is TRBJ1-6, the V gene TRBV2; perhaps TRBD1 as D (6 bases). This CDR3 spans 16 amino acids. Per germline, CDR1 SNHLY and CDR2 FYNNEI. V lost 5 bases, J lost 6 bases, and 17 bases lay in between. The CDR3 DNA sequence: TGTGCCAGCAGTCCGAGGGACGGGACAATTAATTCACCCCTCCACTTT. Translating it yields CASSPRDGTINSPLHF.

This chain links TRBV7-6 with TRBJ2-2; 7 nucleotides match TRBD2. The CDR3 is made up of 16 amino acids. Unmatched junction bases numbered 8, after V lost 4 bases and J lost 3 bases. Germline values: CDR1 SGHVS, CDR2 FNYEAQ. As DNA, the CDR3 is TGTGCCAGCAGCTCTCCCGGGACTAAGTACACCGGGGAGCTGTTTTTT. Its translation is CASSSPGTKYTGELFF.

This chain joins TRBV2 and TRBJ2-3; D might be TRBD1 (6 bases). CDR3 length equals 14 residues. Trimming took 7 bases from V and 2 from J, leaving 13 bases between them. Germline assignment: CDR1 SNHLY and CDR2 FYNNEI. The CDR3 sequence is CASTPQGITDTQYF. Here the CDR3 DNA reads TGTGCCAGCACCCCCCAGGGGATCACAGATACGCAGTATTTT.

The chain carries TRBV2 and TRBJ2-5; TRBD2 is a possible D gene (6 bases). There are 11 residues in the CDR3. CDR1 SNHLY and CDR2 FYNNEI come from the germline V gene. V lost 3 bases and J 8 bases, leaving 7 bases between the germline ends. This CDR3 is CASSEEGTQYF. CDR3 nucleotide sequence: TGTGCCAGCAGTGAGGAGGGCACCCAGTACTTC.

V and J are TRBV28 and TRBJ2-5, with TRBD1 as a possible D gene (5 bases). In germline, CDR1 is MDHEN, CDR2 SYDVKM. CDR3 length: 15 amino acids. V lost 6 bases and J lost 4, with 18 bases in between. CDR3 nucleotides: TGTGCCAGCAGGCGCCGAGACAGAAAGAGAGAGACCCAGTACTTC. Its translation is CASRRRDRKRETQYF.

This clone has just one count. This chain joins TRBV4-1 and TRBJ2-7, with TRBD1 as a possible D gene (6 bases). Germline V CDR1 and CDR2: MGHRA, YSYEKL. This CDR3 has 15 residues. Deletions cut 1 base from V and 3 bases from J, with 13 bases between. CDR3 region: CASSQAPGQGYEQYF. CDR3 nucleotide sequence: TGCGCCAGCAGCCAAGCTCCGGGACAAGGCTACGAGCAGTACTTC.

The CDR3 bases are TGTGCCAGCAGAGAATCTATTAACTATGGCTACACCTTC. Its protein product is CASRESINYGYTF. The chain links TRBV28 to TRBJ1-2, with unresolved D. The V gene's germline CDR1 is MDHEN and CDR2 SYDVKM. The CDR3 has 13 residues. V was trimmed by 6 bases and J by 1 base, leaving 9 bases between them.

The J gene is TRBJ2-2, the V gene TRBV11-2; D uncertain. Germline-derived CDR1 and CDR2 are SGHAT and FQNNGV. The germline V and J ends were trimmed by 4 bases and 1 base, with 13 bases remaining between them. The CDR3 has 16 residues. The CDR3 is CASSSHKAGNTGELFF. CDR3 DNA: TGTGCCAGCAGCTCCCACAAGGCAGGGAACACCGGGGAGCTGTTTTTT.

V and J are TRBV5-1 and TRBJ1-1, with no clear D. V lost 1 base and J 6 bases, leaving 19 bases between the germline ends. Germline-derived CDR1 and CDR2 are SGHRS and YFSETQ. The CDR3 sequence is 16 residues long. The CDR3 DNA reads TGCGCCAGCAGCTTGAGTAGCGGACTTTCGGGCGCTGAAGCTTTCTTT. This codes for CASSLSSGLSGAEAFF. The full variable domain, with the rest looked up from reference TRBV5-1 and TRBJ1-1, is KAGVTQTPRYLIKTRGQQVTLSCSPISGHRSVSWYQQTPGQGLQFLFEYFSETQRNKGNFPGRFSGRQFSNSRSEMNVSTLELGDSALYLCASSLSSGLSGAEAFFGQGTRLTVV.

The chain couples TRBV4-1 to TRBJ1-1; 7 nucleotides agree with TRBD1. The ends lost 0 bases at V and 5 bases at J; junction bases unmatched: 9. The CDR3 runs to 16 residues. The germline V gene encodes CDR1 MGHRA and CDR2 YSYEKL. The CDR3 loop reads CASSQDGRQGRTEAFF. CDR3 sequence (DNA): TGCGCCAGCAGCCAAGATGGGCGACAGGGTAGGACTGAAGCTTTCTTT.

J is TRBJ1-1 and V is TRBV5-1; tentatively, D is TRBD1 (5 bases). The germline V and J ends were trimmed by 0 bases and 5 bases, with 14 bases remaining between them. This CDR3 has 15 residues. The germline V gene encodes CDR1 SGHRS and CDR2 YFSETQ. The chain's CDR3 is CASSLGGTTPTEAFF. In DNA, the CDR3 is TGCGCCAGCAGCTTGGGGGGGACTACTCCGACTGAAGCTTTCTTT. The full variable domain, completed using reference TRBV5-1 and TRBJ1-1, is KAGVTQTPRYLIKTRGQQVTLSCSPISGHRSVSWYQQTPGQGLQFLFEYFSETQRNKGNFPGRFSGRQFSNSRSEMNVSTLELGDSALYLCASSLGGTTPTEAFFGQGTRLTVV.

The chain employs TRBV5-1 and TRBJ1-2, with D maybe TRBD1 (5 bases). V lost 7 bases to trimming and J lost 2 bases, with 12 bases between them. CDR3 length: 13 residues. In germline, CDR1 is SGHRS, CDR2 YFSETQ. The CDR3 DNA reads as TGCGCCAGCCAGACAGAAGCAAACTATGGCTACACCTTC. Protein sequence: CASQTEANYGYTF.

V usage is TRBV9 and J usage is TRBJ2-7; TRBD1 matches 7 bases. The CDR3 totals 14 residues. Looked up from germline, CDR1 is SGDLS and CDR2 is YYNGEE. The J segment lost 3 bases and the V segment lost 0 bases, leaving 3 bases of the junction unmatched. CDR3 loop: CASSVGDRNYEQYF. CDR3 coding DNA: TGTGCCAGCAGCGTAGGGGACAGAAACTACGAGCAGTACTTC.

The gene calls are TRBV4-3 and TRBJ2-3; 11 nucleotides line up with TRBD2. This CDR3 has 15 residues. Germline assignment: CDR1 LGHNA and CDR2 YSLEER. Unmatched junction bases numbered 10, after V lost 7 bases and J lost 7 bases. As DNA, the CDR3 is TGCGCCAGCACCTTGACTAGCGGGGACATTAATACGCAGTATTTT. Its protein product is CASTLTSGDINTQYF.